This is a list of T cell receptor beta chains from one sample in a study of stem cell transplantation in POMP-related autoinflammatory disease. Profiling relied on immunoSEQ multiplex PCR, and the TCRdb table lists in-frame clones only, not all of them. Of approximately 23,000 clones listed, about 81% are singletons. The sequencing here drew on CD4+ T cells from PBMCs, taken before stem cell transplantation. The receptors shown here come from a human donor with POMP-related autoinflammation and immune dysregulation (PRAID). Each CDR3 is given without its conserved first and last residue.

v_call	j_call	cdr3_aa
TRBV2	TRBJ2-4	ASSEQGVSNIQY
TRBV28	TRBJ2-3	ASSSPLHASRTGYSGTDTQY
TRBV6-5	TRBJ1-4	ASTSSSTNEKLF
TRBV2	TRBJ2-2	ASSEDWGTGELF
TRBV7-8	TRBJ1-1	ASSQDTVTF
TRBV30	TRBJ1-2	AGGTGLAYGYT
TRBV15	TRBJ2-7	ATSRALIERILISGTFYEQY
TRBV25-1	TRBJ2-7	ASSLWGGRAYEQY
TRBV11-2	TRBJ1-1	ASSLDFGEAF
TRBV15	TRBJ2-7	ATSRDLHPGPYEQY
TRBV6-1	TRBJ2-7	ASSEPGRNNPYEQY
TRBV21-1	TRBJ2-5	ASSYSSQETQY
TRBV10-2	TRBJ2-1	ASRSSGISYNEQF
TRBV5-6	TRBJ1-2	ASSPGTEGYGYT
TRBV7-3	TRBJ1-1	ASSGGVLAEAF
TRBV29-1	TRBJ2-3	SVPRGANTDTQY
TRBV6-5	TRBJ2-1	ASSPSGGPWEQF
TRBV19	TRBJ2-3	ASIDRADTQY
TRBV4-1	TRBJ2-1	ASSQEDRFSYNEQF
TRBV5-1	TRBJ2-5	ASSWVSGRDQETQY
TRBV30	TRBJ2-3	AWSEGTDTQY
TRBV6-1	TRBJ1-4	ASSDEGFNEKLF
TRBV29-1	TRBJ1-2	SVEAQGAQVDYGYT
TRBV5-1	TRBJ2-5	ASSPTYGQEETQY
TRBV6-1	TRBJ2-7	ASSELPSGSVREQY
TRBV2	TRBJ2-1	ASRDSHYNEQF
TRBV7-9	TRBJ2-2	ASNKQGTGELF
TRBV19	TRBJ2-5	ASSIETGVTETQY
TRBV5-1	TRBJ2-1	ASSLNDFDNEQF
TRBV10-1	TRBJ1-1	ASKGQGNTEAF
TRBV19	TRBJ1-5	ASSRTGGNQPQH
TRBV7-2	TRBJ1-1	ASSSWTGTEAF
TRBV30	TRBJ2-2	AWRKGNTGELF
TRBV21-1	TRBJ1-2	ASSRGEWGYT
TRBV11-2	TRBJ2-3	ASSWRTSTDTQY
TRBV30	TRBJ2-7	AWSRDSSYEQY
TRBV7-8	TRBJ1-1	ASSRGQGLTEAF
TRBV6-5	TRBJ2-1	ASSYPPGSEQF
TRBV5-1	TRBJ1-2	ASSSGAGEGYT
TRBV5-1	TRBJ2-5	ASSLVPSGEETQY
TRBV18	TRBJ2-2	ASSPPSGANTGELF
TRBV5-1	TRBJ1-1	ASTPRGDTEAF
TRBV10-1	TRBJ1-1	ASRQTLNTEAF
TRBV6-5	TRBJ1-2	ASSYSSGYYGYT
TRBV30	TRBJ2-7	AWSGYSGEQY
TRBV2	TRBJ2-5	ASTPQGGQEETQY
TRBV7-2	-	ASRVAGGYPGYEQY
TRBV6-5	TRBJ2-6	ASSYYRGSGANVLT
TRBV9	TRBJ2-2	ASSTRTVGTGELF
TRBV4-2	TRBJ2-2	ASSPSHANTGELF
TRBV7-6	TRBJ2-5	ASSLARGETQY
TRBV7-3	TRBJ1-1	ASSLNLVADTEAF
TRBV19	TRBJ2-3	ASTRQGGTDTQY
TRBV2	TRBJ1-2	ASNGVRQGGYT
TRBV5-4	TRBJ2-1	ASSSLIRAGFDEQF
TRBV19	TRBJ1-6	ASSMDGTGGTAHSPLH
TRBV9	TRBJ2-5	ASSVGYGETQY
TRBV7-3	TRBJ2-1	ASSFGGSSYNEQF
TRBV29-1	TRBJ2-1	SVDSDWLSESYNEQF
TRBV7-2	TRBJ1-2	ASSFWVAADGYT